The rows below give T cell receptor beta chains drawn from one sample of a study of human thymus T cells. The assay was immunoSEQ multiplex PCR, and TCRdb's table has in-frame clones only and misses some. The sample includes some 120,000 clones, about 94% of them seen just once. Sequencing was performed on thymus tissue. These receptors were obtained from a boy in the first two years of life with a congenital heart defect but otherwise immunologically healthy. Both conserved end residues are part of each CDR3. The size entry is marked missing in some rows and otherwise reads once, few, many or a size class.

CDR3aa	v_gene	j_gene	abundance
CASSPMPGRGETQYF	TRBV4-3	TRBJ2-5	-
CASRPGQGYGYTF	TRBV19	TRBJ1-2	-
CASSAWTSGGLNTGELFF	TRBV27	TRBJ2-2	once
CSVEDPGLKGTGEKTQYF	TRBV29-1	TRBJ2-5	-
CASSSASVTEAFF	TRBV7-2	TRBJ1-1	-
CAILRQGPLYGYTF	TRBV6-1	TRBJ1-2	-
CASSPAGGPDTGELFF	TRBV28	TRBJ2-2	-
CASSTLPRGSRPNEQFF	TRBV4-1	TRBJ2-1	-
CASSKKRQGRSEAFF	TRBV21-1	TRBJ1-1	once
CASSGTVTNEKLFF	TRBV28	TRBJ1-4	-
CASCPLTGTGRTSPETQYF	TRBV11-2	TRBJ2-5	-
CASSWAREGEQFF	TRBV5-1	TRBJ2-1	-
CASSPYPVGSQPQHF	TRBV6-5	TRBJ1-5	-
CASSLQQMVETQYF	TRBV28	TRBJ2-5	-
CAWRVTSGGSYEQYF	TRBV30	TRBJ2-7	-
CATDSGGRLSHNYGYTF	TRBV15	TRBJ1-2	-
CASSLTPGDRRNQPQHF	TRBV27	TRBJ1-5	-
CASSSRSDPGHPNTGELFF	TRBV7-9	TRBJ2-2	-
CASSFQGDTEAFF	TRBV6-5	TRBJ1-1	few
CASSYSSRGGYGYTF	TRBV6-5	TRBJ1-2	-
CASSIWGTRNTEAFF	TRBV19	TRBJ1-1	-
CASSHTGAYGYTF	TRBV5-1	TRBJ1-2	-
CASSGGSVEQYF	TRBV6-1	TRBJ2-7	once
CASREASGDYNEQFF	TRBV6-1	TRBJ2-1	-
CASSIPGGDGYTF	TRBV19	TRBJ1-2	-
CASSFLYYNLGQYYGYTF	TRBV28	TRBJ1-2	-
CASSESGTGYTEAFF	TRBV25-1	TRBJ1-1	-
CASSPPLGGARGLNTDTQYF	TRBV18	TRBJ2-3	-
CASSQDFAGYNEQFF	TRBV4-1	TRBJ2-1	-
CASSYGTGRYYGYTF	TRBV6-5	TRBJ1-2	-
CASSLNGPGLYNEQFF	TRBV4-3	TRBJ2-1	-
CASSMPDRENTEAFF	TRBV7-2	TRBJ1-1	-
CATESGGSYEQYF	TRBV10-3	TRBJ2-7	-
CSVVDRLQFF	TRBV29-1	TRBJ2-1	-
CASKEGRDYQFF	TRBV2	TRBJ2-1	-
CASSLGGGQDLHNEQFF	TRBV7-9	TRBJ2-1	-
CATSAGTSGNTIYF	TRBV15	TRBJ1-3	-
CASSQAGGPPFFNEKLFF	TRBV4-3	TRBJ1-4	-
CASSYGDTPGSYEQYF	TRBV6-5	TRBJ2-7	-
CASSYSGGFETQYF	TRBV6-6	TRBJ2-5	-
CASSQGGSMNTEAFF	TRBV14	TRBJ1-1	once
CASSFGTGDGWQAFF	TRBV28	TRBJ1-1	-
CASSKPGTGPRSTFHNEQFF	TRBV5-4	TRBJ2-1	few
CASSKVGRTGGGDTEAFF	TRBV21-1	TRBJ1-1	-
CASSSTASGDPYNEQFF	TRBV27	TRBJ2-1	-
CASSFRGEETQYF	TRBV11-2	TRBJ2-5	-
CASPRVKDTGELFF	TRBV23-1	TRBJ2-2	-
CASGRHGTGDPYSNQPQHF	TRBV12-5	TRBJ1-5	-
CASSSDLLADSYNEQFF	TRBV7-9	TRBJ2-1	-
CASSLARDGYTF	TRBV28	TRBJ1-2	-
CASSLLGTSGETQYF	TRBV28	TRBJ2-5	-
CASSLDPTRRTEAFF	TRBV5-4	TRBJ1-1	once
CASSSPGTGWGGHQETQYF	TRBV28	TRBJ2-5	-
CASSELSGVWETQYF	TRBV6-1	TRBJ2-5	once
CASGRSQPQHF	TRBV6-5	TRBJ1-5	-